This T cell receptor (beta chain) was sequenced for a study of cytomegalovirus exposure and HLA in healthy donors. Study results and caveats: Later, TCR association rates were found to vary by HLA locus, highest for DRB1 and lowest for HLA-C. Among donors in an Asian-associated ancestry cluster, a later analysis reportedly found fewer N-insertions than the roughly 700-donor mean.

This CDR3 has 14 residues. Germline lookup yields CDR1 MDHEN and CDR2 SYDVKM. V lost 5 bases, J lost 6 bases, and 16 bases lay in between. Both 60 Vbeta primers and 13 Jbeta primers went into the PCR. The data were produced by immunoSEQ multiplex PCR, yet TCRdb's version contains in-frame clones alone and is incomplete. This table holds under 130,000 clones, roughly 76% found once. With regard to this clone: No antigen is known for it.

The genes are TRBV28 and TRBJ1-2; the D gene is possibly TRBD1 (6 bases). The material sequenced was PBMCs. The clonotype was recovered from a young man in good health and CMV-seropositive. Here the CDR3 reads CASSVTGSLHGYTF. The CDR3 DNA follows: TGTGCCAGCAGTGTAACAGGGTCTTTGCATGGCTACACCTTC.